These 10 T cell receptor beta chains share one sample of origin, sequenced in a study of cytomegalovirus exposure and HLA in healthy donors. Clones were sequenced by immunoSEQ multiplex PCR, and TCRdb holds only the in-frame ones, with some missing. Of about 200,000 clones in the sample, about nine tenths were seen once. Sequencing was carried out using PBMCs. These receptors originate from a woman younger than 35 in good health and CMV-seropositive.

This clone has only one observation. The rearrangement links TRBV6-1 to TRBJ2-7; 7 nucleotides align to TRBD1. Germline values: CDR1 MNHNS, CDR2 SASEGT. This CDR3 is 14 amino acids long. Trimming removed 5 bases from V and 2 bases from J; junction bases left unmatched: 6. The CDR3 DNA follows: TGTGCCAGCAGTCTCCGGGACAGTGCCTACGAGCAGTACTTC. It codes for CASSLRDSAYEQYF.

CDR3 loop: CASSPRQGGFNTEAFF. Here the CDR3 DNA reads TGTGCCAGCAGTCCCCGACAGGGGGGATTCAACACTGAAGCTTTCTTT. The chain carries TRBV27 and TRBJ1-1, with 9 nucleotides matching TRBD1. The V and J ends lost 5 bases and 2 bases, in that order; junction bases with no gene match: 9. The CDR3 runs 16 residues. Germline CDR1 MNHEY, CDR2 SMNVEV (reference sequence).

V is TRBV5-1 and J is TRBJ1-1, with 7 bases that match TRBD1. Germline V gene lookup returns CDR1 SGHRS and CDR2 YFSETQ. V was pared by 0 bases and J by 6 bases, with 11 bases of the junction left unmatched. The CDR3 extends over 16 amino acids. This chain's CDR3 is CASSLEGIGGYAEAFF. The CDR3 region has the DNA TGCGCCAGCAGCTTGGAGGGGATAGGGGGCTACGCTGAAGCTTTCTTT.

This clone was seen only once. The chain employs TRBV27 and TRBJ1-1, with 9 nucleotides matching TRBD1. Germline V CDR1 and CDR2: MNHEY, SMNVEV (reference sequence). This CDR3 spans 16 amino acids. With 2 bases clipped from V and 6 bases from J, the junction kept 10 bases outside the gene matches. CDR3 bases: TGTGCCAGCAGTTTAGGGGAGGGACAGGGTTTCGCTGAAGCTTTCTTT. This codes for CASSLGEGQGFAEAFF.

The CDR3 DNA sequence: TGTGCCAGCAGTTTTGTAGCAGGGGGACGAGAGACCCAGTACTTC. It is translated as CASSFVAGGRETQYF. The chain is built from TRBV6-1 and TRBJ2-5, with 7 bases matching TRBD1. The V gene's germline CDR1 is MNHNS and CDR2 SASEGT. CDR3 length: 15 amino acids. V gave up 5 bases and J gave up 4 bases; unmatched junction bases: 10.

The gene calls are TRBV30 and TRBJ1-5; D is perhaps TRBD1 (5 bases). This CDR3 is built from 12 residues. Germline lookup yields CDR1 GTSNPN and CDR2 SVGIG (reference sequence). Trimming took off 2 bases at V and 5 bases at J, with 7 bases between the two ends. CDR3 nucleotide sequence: TGTGCCTGGAGTACGGGGGATCAGCCCCAGCATTTT. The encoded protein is CAWSTGDQPQHF.

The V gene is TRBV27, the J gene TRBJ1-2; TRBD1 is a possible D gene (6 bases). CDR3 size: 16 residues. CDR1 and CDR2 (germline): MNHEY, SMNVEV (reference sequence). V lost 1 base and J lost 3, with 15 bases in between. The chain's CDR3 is CASSLYRQASDYGYTF. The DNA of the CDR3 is TGTGCCAGCAGTTTATACCGACAGGCGTCCGACTATGGCTACACCTTC.

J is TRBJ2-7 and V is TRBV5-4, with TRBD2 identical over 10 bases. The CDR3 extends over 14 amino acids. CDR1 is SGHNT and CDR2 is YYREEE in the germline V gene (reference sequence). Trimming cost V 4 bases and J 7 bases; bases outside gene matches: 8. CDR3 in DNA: TGTGCCAGCAGCCAAGCGGGAGGGCTTGGGGAGCAGTACTTC. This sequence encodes CASSQAGGLGEQYF.

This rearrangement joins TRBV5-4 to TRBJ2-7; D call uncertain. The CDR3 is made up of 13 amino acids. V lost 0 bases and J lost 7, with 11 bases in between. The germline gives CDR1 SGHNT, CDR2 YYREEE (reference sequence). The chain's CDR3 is CASSLGARWEQYF. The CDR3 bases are TGTGCCAGCAGCTTGGGAGCCCGCTGGGAGCAGTACTTC. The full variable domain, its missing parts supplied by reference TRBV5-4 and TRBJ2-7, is ETGVTQSPTHLIKTRGQQVTLRCSSQSGHNTVSWYQQALGQGPQFIFQYYREEENGRGNFPPRFSGLQFPNYSSELNVNALELDDSALYLCASSLGARWEQYFGPGTRLTVT.

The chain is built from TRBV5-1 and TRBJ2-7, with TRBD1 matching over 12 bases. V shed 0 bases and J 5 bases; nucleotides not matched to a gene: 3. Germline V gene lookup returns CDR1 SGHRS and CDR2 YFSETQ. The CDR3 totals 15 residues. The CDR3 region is CASSLGGTGGNEQYF. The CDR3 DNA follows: TGCGCCAGCAGCTTGGGAGGGACAGGGGGCAACGAGCAGTACTTC.